This entry concerns a single TCR beta chain. Its antigen is not known. Method: immunoSEQ multiplex PCR; TCRdb's copy keeps in-frame clones and lacks some. The sample consists of 100,000 to 150,000 clones, about 91% of them appearing once. Germline V gene data show CDR1 as SNHLY and CDR2 as FYNNEI. The CDR3 covers 13 residues. The ends were cut back, 2 bases at V and 6 bases at J, with 11 bases in the middle. The source of the sample is a study of T cell responses to AZD1222 COVID-19 vaccine. Study results and limitations: Clonal diversity may have been underestimated, and the donors were mostly white British, with more females than males. Nearly half of unique spike-specific TCRs reportedly avoided B.1.351 and B.1.1.7 mutated regions. Spike-specific TCR breadth and depth were elevated following two AZD1222 doses.

The gene calls are TRBV2 and TRBJ2-7; D possibly matches TRBD1 or TRBD2 (6 bases each). The TCR comes from an adult who received the AZD1222 COVID-19 vaccine. Sample: peripheral blood, taken 28 days after the second AZD1222 dose. The CDR3: CASSEWGAGEQYF. For the CDR3, the DNA is TGTGCCAGCAGTGAATGGGGGGCAGGCGAGCAGTACTTC.